The 32 T cell receptor beta chains below come from one sample, sequenced in a study of cytomegalovirus exposure and HLA in healthy donors. Libraries were prepared by immunoSEQ multiplex PCR; TCRdb keeps only in-frame clonotypes and omits some of them. Seen here are a few hundred thousand clones, around 86% observed once, and the top ten hold approximately 0.84%. Source material: PBMCs. The receptors were sampled from a woman between 18 and 29 years old in good health and CMV-seronegative.

The V and J genes are TRBV29-1 and TRBJ1-1; no clear D gene. The CDR3 loop spans 13 amino acids. Between the trimmed V and J ends, which lost 5 bases and 0 bases, there was a span of 10 bases. Germline V gives CDR1 SQVTM, CDR2 ANQGSEA. The CDR3 DNA reads TGCAGCGTTCGCGGGAATATGAACACTGAAGCTTTCTTT. It specifies CSVRGNMNTEAFF.

The genes are TRBV7-6 and TRBJ1-3, with a possible D match to TRBD1 (6 bases). CDR3 size: 21 residues. Per germline, CDR1 SGHVS and CDR2 FNYEAQ. Trimming left V 10 bases short and J 0 bases short, with 34 bases between. The CDR3 loop reads CATKAQGVGAGTIPSGNTIYF. In DNA, the CDR3 is TGTGCCACCAAAGCACAGGGTGTCGGGGCAGGGACCATCCCCTCTGGAAACACCATATATTTT.

The chain employs TRBV28 and TRBJ2-1; 8 nucleotides match TRBD1. Germline values: CDR1 MDHEN, CDR2 SYDVKM. The ends lost 5 bases at V and 9 bases at J; junction bases unmatched: 6. The CDR3 contains 13 residues. The CDR3 here is CASSLTGGSEQFF. CDR3 coding DNA: TGTGCCAGCAGTCTAACAGGGGGTAGTGAGCAGTTCTTC.

The V gene is TRBV9, the J gene TRBJ1-2; D is uncertain. Germline CDR1 reads SGDLS; CDR2 reads YYNGEE. The V and J ends lost 3 bases and 0 bases respectively, with 6 bases between them. The CDR3 extends over 13 amino acids. The DNA for the CDR3 is TGTGCCAGCAGCGCTACAGCTAACTATGGCTACACCTTC. Encoded protein: CASSATANYGYTF.

The chain uses TRBV7-3 and TRBJ1-2, with D maybe TRBD1 (6 bases). The CDR3 sequence is 13 residues long. Germline V gives CDR1 SGHTA, CDR2 FQGTGA. V lost 5 bases, J lost 8 bases, and 15 bases lay in between. The DNA for the CDR3 is TGTGCCAGCAGCCCGGACAGCACTGTAGGCTACACCTTC. It is translated as CASSPDSTVGYTF.

In its sample, this clone was seen a few times. J is TRBJ2-7 and V is TRBV25-1; no reliable D call. The CDR3 totals 11 residues. Trimming pared 4 bases from V and 4 bases from J, leaving 5 bases between. From germline, CDR1 is MGHDK and CDR2 SYGVNS. CDR3 residues: CASSGQYEQYF. The CDR3 DNA reads TGTGCCAGCAGTGGTCAGTACGAGCAGTACTTC.

This chain links TRBV30 with TRBJ1-1; 7 nucleotides align to TRBD1. Germline trimming cut 0 bases from V and 3 bases from J; bases unmatched to any gene: 1. The CDR3 covers 13 residues. The germline V gene has CDR1 GTSNPN and CDR2 SVGIG (reference sequence). CDR3 sequence reads: CAWSVGTDTEAFF. The CDR3 bases are TGTGCCTGGAGTGTAGGGACAGACACTGAAGCTTTCTTT.

To note about this clone: This sample includes further DNA sequences coding for the same CDR3. The chain employs TRBV18 and TRBJ2-7; 7 positions agree with TRBD1. Trimming took 3 bases from V and 2 from J; bases not matched to a gene: 4. CDR1 and CDR2 (germline): KGHSH, LQKENI. CDR3 length: 14 residues. This chain's CDR3 is CASSPPGTAYEQYF. The CDR3 nucleotides are TGTGCCAGCTCACCGCCAGGGACAGCCTACGAGCAGTACTTC. Drawing the rest from reference TRBV18 and TRBJ2-7, the complete variable domain is NAGVMQNPRHLVRRRGQEARLRCSPMKGHSHVYWYRQLPEEGLKFMVYLQKENIIDESGMPKERFSAEFPKEGPSILRIQQVVRGDSAAYFCASSPPGTAYEQYFGPGTRLTVT.

V is TRBV6-5 and J is TRBJ2-5, with 8 bases aligning to TRBD1. V dropped 7 bases and J dropped 2; count of bases not matched to a gene: 9. The CDR3 has 15 residues. In germline, CDR1 is MNHEY, CDR2 SVGAGI. The chain's CDR3 is CASKHRDRRQETQYF. The DNA of the CDR3 is TGTGCCAGCAAGCACCGGGACAGGCGACAAGAGACCCAGTACTTC.

J is TRBJ2-3 and V is TRBV9; D is ambiguous. The CDR3 has 15 residues. Germline lookup yields CDR1 SGDLS and CDR2 YYNGEE. The V and J ends lost 0 bases and 2 bases respectively, with 10 bases between them. The CDR3: CASSVGVSNTDTQYF. The CDR3 DNA sequence: TGTGCCAGCAGCGTAGGCGTCTCTAACACAGATACGCAGTATTTT.

CDR3 sequence (DNA): TGTGCCAGCAGCATTGGCCAGGGGGCCCGAGCTTTCTTT. Protein: CASSIGQGARAFF. This chain links TRBV7-8 with TRBJ1-1; 8 positions agree with TRBD1. The CDR3 runs 13 residues. V was pared by 5 bases and J by 10 bases, with 9 bases of the junction left unmatched. Germline V gene sequence: CDR1 SGHVS, CDR2 FQNEAQ.

This clone came up once. The CDR3 sequence is CASSMRLASYNEQFF. In DNA form, the CDR3 reads TGTGCCAGTAGTATGAGGCTAGCGTCCTACAATGAGCAGTTCTTC. J is TRBJ2-1 and V is TRBV19; possibly TRBD2 for D (6 bases). Germline CDR1 is LNHDA and CDR2 is SQIVND (reference sequence). V was trimmed by 3 bases and J by 1 base, leaving 10 bases between them. The CDR3 runs 15 residues.

The chain is built from TRBV28 and TRBJ1-2; 9 nucleotides agree with TRBD1. Trimming took 1 base from V and 4 from J; bases not matched to a gene: 16. The germline V gene encodes CDR1 MDHEN and CDR2 SYDVKM. CDR3 length equals 19 residues. The CDR3 bases are TGTGCCAGCAGTTTATATTCTCCGGGACAGGGAGAGGGTGCCTATGGCTACACCTTC. It yields the protein CASSLYSPGQGEGAYGYTF.

The chain combines TRBV12-2 with TRBJ2-7; whether TRBD2, the table's D call, matches the DNA was not checked. TRBV12-2 is classified as a pseudogene. The CDR3 consists of 11 residues. Here the CDR3 reads CASRFSVDPYF. CDR3 sequence (DNA): TGTGCAAGTCGCTTTAGCGTTGATCCGTACTTC.

V and J are TRBV12-5 and TRBJ1-1; D is ambiguous. The V end was cut by 0 bases, the J end by 1 base, with 6 bases between. CDR3 size: 14 residues. Germline CDR1 reads LGHNT; CDR2 reads FRNRAP. CDR3 sequence reads: CASGLVLSNTEAFF. CDR3 bases: TGTGCTAGTGGTTTGGTACTTTCGAACACTGAAGCTTTCTTT.

V usage is TRBV11-2 and J usage is TRBJ2-2, with D perhaps TRBD1 (6 bases). The CDR3 is 15 residues long. V dropped 6 bases and J dropped 3 bases, with 14 bases sitting between them. The germline gives CDR1 SGHAT, CDR2 FQNNGV. The CDR3 DNA sequence: TGTGCCAGCAGTAGACAGGTATCGGACACCGGGGAGCTGTTTTTT. Translated, it gives CASSRQVSDTGELFF.

V is TRBV29-1 and J is TRBJ2-3, with 12 bases that match TRBD2. The CDR3 consists of 13 residues. Per germline, CDR1 SQVTM and CDR2 ANQGSEA. Trimming cost V 7 bases and J 6 bases; bases outside gene matches: 5. CDR3 in amino acids: CSARLAGVDTQYF. CDR3 bases: TGCAGCGCGCGACTAGCGGGAGTGGATACGCAGTATTTT.

This rearrangement joins TRBV14 to TRBJ2-7; D is unclear. The CDR3 loop spans 14 amino acids. The ends were cut back, 4 bases at V and 0 bases at J, with 10 bases in the middle. The germline CDR1 and CDR2 sequences are SGHDN and FVKESK. CDR3 DNA sequence: TGTGCCAGCAGCCCCGACACGGTCTCCTACGAGCAGTACTTC. This codes for CASSPDTVSYEQYF.

The chain employs TRBV6-5 and TRBJ1-4; D may be TRBD1 (5 bases). The CDR3 contains 15 residues. Per the germline V gene, CDR1 is MNHEY and CDR2 is SVGAGI. Trimming removed 0 bases at V and 8 bases at J, with 13 bases between. The chain's CDR3 is CASSYSIGEGEKLFF. For the CDR3, the DNA is TGTGCCAGCAGTTACTCGATAGGGGAGGGGGAAAAACTGTTTTTT.

The chain links TRBV6-6 to TRBJ2-1; no reliable D call. The CDR3 is 12 amino acids. Germline values: CDR1 MNHNY, CDR2 SVGAGI (reference sequence). Deletions cut 7 bases from V and 9 bases from J, with 13 bases between. CDR3 coding DNA: TGTGCCAGCAATGGCGATTCGGGTGAGCAGTTCTTC. Translated, it gives CASNGDSGEQFF.

The V gene is TRBV30, the J gene TRBJ1-1; 8 bases are a match to TRBD1. This CDR3 contains 13 residues. V lost 3 bases and J lost 5; bases outside the gene matches: 5. CDR1 is GTSNPN and CDR2 is SVGIG in the germline V gene (reference sequence). Here the CDR3 DNA reads TGTGCCTGGAGGAGGACAGGGTGGACTGAAGCTTTCTTT. Encoded protein: CAWRRTGWTEAFF.

This clone was seen a handful of times. V and J are TRBV7-2 and TRBJ2-7, with D possibly TRBD2 on 6 matching bases. CDR1 is SGHTA and CDR2 is FQGNSA in the germline V gene. This CDR3 region has 13 residues. V gave up 4 bases and J gave up 2 bases, with 9 bases separating them. The CDR3 loop reads CASSSSGAYEQYF. In DNA, the CDR3 is TGTGCCAGCAGCTCATCGGGGGCCTACGAGCAGTACTTC.

This chain connects TRBV6-5 to TRBJ2-1, with TRBD2 identical over 13 bases. CDR3 length equals 15 residues. CDR1 is MNHEY, CDR2 SVGAGI, per germline. After removal of 7 bases from V and 4 bases from J, the junction contained 4 bases not matched to a gene. Here the CDR3 DNA reads TGTGCCAGCACCCGGACTAGCGGGAGTTACAATGAGCAGTTCTTC. The encoded protein is CASTRTSGSYNEQFF.

The genes are TRBV4-3 and TRBJ1-1; D possibly corresponds to TRBD1 (6 bases). Trimming shortened V by 0 bases and J by 4 bases, and 9 bases separated the two germline ends. The CDR3 consists of 14 residues. In germline, CDR1 is LGHNA, CDR2 YSLEER. This CDR3 is CASSQDLGGTEAFF. In DNA form, the CDR3 reads TGCGCCAGCAGCCAAGATTTAGGGGGCACTGAAGCTTTCTTT.

The chain is built from TRBV7-3 and TRBJ2-1; 8 bases line up with TRBD2. Per the germline V gene, CDR1 is SGHTA and CDR2 is FQGTGA. The V and J ends lost 5 bases and 4 bases, in that order; junction bases with no gene match: 7. The CDR3 consists of 15 residues. The CDR3 sequence: CASSPRGGRYNEQFF. In DNA, the CDR3 is TGTGCCAGCAGCCCCCGGGGGGGACGATACAATGAGCAGTTCTTC.

A single count supports this clone. The chain carries TRBV29-1 and TRBJ1-2, with D possibly being TRBD1 (6 bases). Germline-derived CDR1 and CDR2 are SQVTM and ANQGSEA. V was shortened by 5 bases and J by 5 bases, with 9 bases between the two germline ends. The CDR3 covers 11 residues. Written as DNA, the CDR3 is TGCAGCGTTTTTCAGGGGTATGGCTACACCTTC. Translation: CSVFQGYGYTF.

This clone was detected a few times. The rearrangement uses TRBV2 and TRBJ1-1; D unclear. Trimming left V 1 base short and J 4 bases short, with 10 bases between. Germline V gene sequence: CDR1 SNHLY, CDR2 FYNNEI. The CDR3 totals 14 residues. The CDR3 region has the DNA TGTGCCAGCAGTGAAGACAGCTCTTTCACTGAAGCTTTCTTT. This encodes CASSEDSSFTEAFF. The full variable domain, completed using reference TRBV2 and TRBJ1-1, is EPEVTQTPSHQVTQMGQEVILRCVPISNHLYFYWYRQILGQKVEFLVSFYNNEISEKSEIFDDQFSVERPDGSNFTLKIRSTKLEDSAMYFCASSEDSSFTEAFFGQGTRLTVV.

The genes are TRBV19 and TRBJ1-2; 8 bases are a match to TRBD1. V lost 1 base and J lost 5; bases outside the gene matches: 3. This CDR3 has 14 residues. Per the germline V gene, CDR1 is LNHDA and CDR2 is SQIVND (reference sequence). The CDR3 DNA follows: TGTGCCAGTAGTATAGGGACAGGGTTGTATGGCTACACCTTC. Its protein product is CASSIGTGLYGYTF.

The gene calls are TRBV27 and TRBJ1-1, with 11 bases lining up with TRBD1. V shed 5 bases and J 1 base; nucleotides not matched to a gene: 6. Germline assignment: CDR1 MNHEY and CDR2 SMNVEV (reference sequence). This CDR3 region has 16 residues. CDR3 DNA: TGTGCCAGCAGTAGGACAGGGGGCGTAGGGAACACTGAAGCTTTCTTT. Translated, it gives CASSRTGGVGNTEAFF.

This clone was seen ten or more times. V usage is TRBV7-6 and J usage is TRBJ1-1; D is uncertain. The CDR3 covers 14 residues. Trimming removed 3 bases at V and 0 bases at J, with 8 bases between. Germline-derived CDR1 and CDR2 are SGHVS and FNYEAQ. CDR3 in DNA: TGTGCCAGCAGCTTGAGACAAATGAACACTGAAGCTTTCTTT. Its protein is CASSLRQMNTEAFF.

This clone has more than one count but fewer than ten. V gene TRBV5-4 combines with J gene TRBJ1-3, with 8 bases identical to TRBD1. The germline V gene encodes CDR1 SGHNT and CDR2 YYREEE (reference sequence). The trim removed 4 bases at V and 3 bases at J, leaving 6 bases unmatched. The CDR3 spans 15 residues. CDR3 amino acids: CASSAGQAIGNTIYF. The DNA of the CDR3 is TGTGCCAGCAGCGCGGGACAGGCTATTGGAAACACCATATATTTT. Using reference TRBV5-4 and TRBJ1-3 for the parts outside the CDR3, the full variable domain is ETGVTQSPTHLIKTRGQQVTLRCSSQSGHNTVSWYQQALGQGPQFIFQYYREEENGRGNFPPRFSGLQFPNYSSELNVNALELDDSALYLCASSAGQAIGNTIYFGEGSWLTVV.

This clone was detected once. The chain couples TRBV19 to TRBJ2-2; D ambiguous. Between the trimmed V and J ends, which lost 1 base and 1 base, there was a span of 4 bases. The CDR3 extends over 14 amino acids. Germline-derived CDR1 and CDR2 are LNHDA and SQIVND (reference sequence). In nucleotides, the CDR3 is TGTGCCAGTAGTATAGTCCAGAACACCGGGGAGCTGTTTTTT. Translated: CASSIVQNTGELFF.